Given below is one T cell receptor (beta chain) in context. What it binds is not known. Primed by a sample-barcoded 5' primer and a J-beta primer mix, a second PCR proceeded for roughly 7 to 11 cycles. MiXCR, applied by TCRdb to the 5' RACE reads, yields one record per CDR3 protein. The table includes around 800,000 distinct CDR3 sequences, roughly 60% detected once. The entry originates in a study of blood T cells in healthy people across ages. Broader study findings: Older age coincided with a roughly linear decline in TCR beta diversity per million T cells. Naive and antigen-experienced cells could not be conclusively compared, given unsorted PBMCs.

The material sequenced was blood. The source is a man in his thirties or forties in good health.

The CDR3 nucleotides read TGCAGCGTTTTCGAGACAGGGAGCTCCTACGAGCAGTACTTC. Residues: CSVFETGSSYEQYF. The chain recombines TRBV29-1 with TRBJ2-7; 7 bases line up with TRBD1. In germline, CDR1 is SQVTM, CDR2 ANQGSEA. This CDR3 spans 14 amino acids. V shed 5 bases and J 0 bases; nucleotides not matched to a gene: 7.